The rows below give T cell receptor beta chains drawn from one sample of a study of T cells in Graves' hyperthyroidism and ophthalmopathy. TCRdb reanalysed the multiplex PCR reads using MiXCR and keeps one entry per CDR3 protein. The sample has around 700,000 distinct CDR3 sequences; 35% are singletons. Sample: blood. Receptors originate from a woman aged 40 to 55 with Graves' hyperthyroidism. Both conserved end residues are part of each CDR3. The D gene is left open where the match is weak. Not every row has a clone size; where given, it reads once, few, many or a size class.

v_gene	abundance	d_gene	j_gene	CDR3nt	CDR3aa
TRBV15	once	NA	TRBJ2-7	TGTGCCACCAGCAGAGCCGGGACCCGCTCCTACGAGCAGTACTTC	CATSRAGTRSYEQYF
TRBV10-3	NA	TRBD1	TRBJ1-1	TGTGCCATCAGGCAGCCTGGGACAGGGGATATGGAAGCTTTCTTT	CAIRQPGTGDMEAFF
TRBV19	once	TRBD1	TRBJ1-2	TGTGCCAGTAGTATCGGACAGGGCAGGTATGGCTACACCTTC	CASSIGQGRYGYTF
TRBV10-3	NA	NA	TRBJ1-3	TGTGCCAGCAGTTTAAAGGGGACCTCTGGAAACACCATATATTTT	CASSLKGTSGNTIYF
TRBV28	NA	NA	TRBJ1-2	TGTGCCAGCAGTTTTCTTACCAAGGAGAGGGCTTATGGCTACACCTTC	CASSFLTKERAYGYTF
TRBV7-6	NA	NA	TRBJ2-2	TGTGCCAGCAGCTCCCCTGTGGGGGGCACCGGGGAGCTGTTTTTT	CASSSPVGGTGELFF
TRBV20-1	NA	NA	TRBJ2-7	TGCAGTGCTAGAGATCCACTCACTCCGGGATCTACCTACGAGCAGTACTTC	CSARDPLTPGSTYEQYF
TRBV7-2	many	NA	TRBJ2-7	TGTGCCAGCAGCTACTCGGTCTCCTACGAGCAGTACTTC	CASSYSVSYEQYF
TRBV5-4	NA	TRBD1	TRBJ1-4	TGTGCCAGCAGCCCGGAACTGACAGGGGTGGTTGAAAAACTGTTTTTT	CASSPELTGVVEKLFF
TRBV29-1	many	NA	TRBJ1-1	TGCAGCGTTGAGAGAAAAGTGAACACTGAAGCTTTCTTT	CSVERKVNTEAFF
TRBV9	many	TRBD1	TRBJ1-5	TGTGCCAGCAGCGTAGGGGACAGGGCGTTTCAGCCCCAGCATTTT	CASSVGDRAFQPQHF
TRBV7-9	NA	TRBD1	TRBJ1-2	TGTGCCAGCAGCCACTCCGGGACAGGGTCTATTAACTATGGCTACACCTTC	CASSHSGTGSINYGYTF
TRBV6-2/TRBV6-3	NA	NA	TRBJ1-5	TGTGCCAGCAGTGGGGACGGTCACAATCAGCCCCAGCATTTT	CASSGDGHNQPQHF
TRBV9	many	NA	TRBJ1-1	TGTGCCAGCAGCGGTGGCTCGAACACTGAAGCTTTCTTT	CASSGGSNTEAFF
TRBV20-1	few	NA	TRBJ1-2	TGCAGTGCTAGACTGGGGAATTTAGGCTATGGCTACACCTTC	CSARLGNLGYGYTF
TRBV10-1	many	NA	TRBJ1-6	TGCGCCAGCAGTGAAGGAATTGGTTCACCCCTCCACTTT	CASSEGIGSPLHF
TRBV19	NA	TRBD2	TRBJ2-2	TGTGCCAGTCGAGGTAGGGGACTAGCGGGAGGGCCGAACACCGGGGAGCTGTTTTTT	CASRGRGLAGGPNTGELFF
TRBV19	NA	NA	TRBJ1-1	TGTGCCAGTAGTATCGGGCAGGTGTACACTGAAGCTTTCTTT	CASSIGQVYTEAFF
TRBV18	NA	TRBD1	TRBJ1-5	TGTGCCAGCTCACGGGACAGCCAGAATCAGCCCCAGCATTTT	CASSRDSQNQPQHF
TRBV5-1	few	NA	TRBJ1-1	TGCGCCAGCAGCGAACGGGCCTCAGAAGGGAACACTGAAGCTTTCTTT	CASSERASEGNTEAFF
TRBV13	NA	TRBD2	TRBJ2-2	TGTGCCAGCAGCTTCGGCCTGGGAGGGCCTATCACCGGGGAGCTGTTTTTT	CASSFGLGGPITGELFF
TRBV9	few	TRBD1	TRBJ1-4	TGTGCCAGCAGCGAGGGGGCCGGGGCTGGGGAAAAACTGTTTTTT	CASSEGAGAGEKLFF
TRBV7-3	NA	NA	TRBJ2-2	TGTGCCAGCAGCTTACCAGGGGATACCGGGGAGCTGTCTTGG	CASSLPGDTGELSW
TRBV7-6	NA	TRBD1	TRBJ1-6	TGTGCCAGCAGTTCCATCCGGGACAGGGGATCACCCCTCCACTTT	CASSSIRDRGSPLHF
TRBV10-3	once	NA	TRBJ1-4	TGTGCCAGCAGGCTCCGGGGTGAGAATGAAAAACTGTTTTTT	CASRLRGENEKLFF
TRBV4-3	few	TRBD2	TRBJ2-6	TGCGCCAGCAGCCAAGGGTTATCGGGAGGCTGGGCTGGGGCCAACGTCCTGACTTTC	CASSQGLSGGWAGANVLTF
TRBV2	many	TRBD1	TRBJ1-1	TGTGCCACCCAGACAGGGGGCGAATTCGGGCTGACTTTCTTT	CATQTGGEFGLTFF
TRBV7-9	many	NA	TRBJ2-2	TGTGCCGGCCAGAAAGGTGGAGAGCTGTTTTTT	CAGQKGGELFF
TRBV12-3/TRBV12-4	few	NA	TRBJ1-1	TGTGCCAGCAGACCCGGTTCAGGGGCTTGGGGAAGGGCTGAAGCTTTCTTT	CASRPGSGAWGRAEAFF
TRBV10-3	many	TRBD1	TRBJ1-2	TGTGCCATCAGTGAGACTACAGAGCAGGGGGCTCTGGGGTATGGCTACACCTTC	CAISETTEQGALGYGYTF
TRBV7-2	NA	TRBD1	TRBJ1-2	TGTGCCAGCAGCTCCCGAGGGGGCCAAGAAGGCTACACCTTC	CASSSRGGQEGYTF
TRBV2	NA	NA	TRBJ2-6	TGTGCCAGCAGTTTATCTGGGATCCCTAAGGAGTCTGGGGCCAACGTCCTGACTTTC	CASSLSGIPKESGANVLTF
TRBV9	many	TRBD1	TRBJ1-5	TGTGCCAGCAGTACTGGACAGGGCCATCAGCCCCAGCATTTT	CASSTGQGHQPQHF
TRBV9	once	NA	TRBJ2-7	TGTGCCAGCAGCGCGGGACTCGGGGCAAACTCCTACGAGCAGTACTTC	CASSAGLGANSYEQYF
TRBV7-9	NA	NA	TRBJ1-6	TGTGCCAGCAGCTCGGCTGGGACGGGCAATTCGCCCCTCCACTTT	CASSSAGTGNSPLHF
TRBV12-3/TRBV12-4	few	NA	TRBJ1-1	TGTGCCAGCAGTTTATATGGGCCGGTTATAGGAACTGAAGCTTTCTTT	CASSLYGPVIGTEAFF
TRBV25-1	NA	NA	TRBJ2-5	TGTGCCAGCAGTTCCCCTGTAGGGAGTCTTGGAGAGACCCAGTACTTC	CASSSPVGSLGETQYF
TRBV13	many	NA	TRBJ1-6	TGTGCCAGCAGCTTAACACAGGAGCAATATAATTCACCCCTCCACTTT	CASSLTQEQYNSPLHF
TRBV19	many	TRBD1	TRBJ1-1	TGTGCCAGTAGTCCGCAGACAGGGGAAAAGACTGAAGCTTTCTTT	CASSPQTGEKTEAFF
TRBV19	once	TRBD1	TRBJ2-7	TGTGCCAGTAGTATAGGGAACGGACAGGACAGCTCCTACGAGCAGTACTTC	CASSIGNGQDSSYEQYF
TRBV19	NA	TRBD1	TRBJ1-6	TGTGCCAGTAGTATAGAATCGGACAGGGATAATTCACCCCTCCACTTT	CASSIESDRDNSPLHF
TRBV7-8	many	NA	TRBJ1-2	TGTGCCAGCAGCGGGACCGGGACGGACTATGGCTACACCTTC	CASSGTGTDYGYTF
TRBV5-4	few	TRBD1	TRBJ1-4	TGTGCCAGCAGCTCGGACAGGGGAGTTGAAAAACTGTTTTTT	CASSSDRGVEKLFF
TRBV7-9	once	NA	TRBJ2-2	TGTGCCAGCAGGCAGGGGGAGCTGTTTTTT	CASRQGELFF
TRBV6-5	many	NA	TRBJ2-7	TGTGCCAGCAGTTACTCGAAGGGCCACGAGCAGTACTTC	CASSYSKGHEQYF
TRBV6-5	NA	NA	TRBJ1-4	TGTGCCAGCAGTTTAAAGGTCTCACTGGATGAAAAACTGTTTTTT	CASSLKVSLDEKLFF
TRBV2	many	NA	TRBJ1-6	TGTGCCAGCGGCCAGCAATCACCCCTCCACTTT	CASGQQSPLHF
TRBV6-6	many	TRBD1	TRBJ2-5	TGTGCCAGCAACCGGGACAGTGGCCAGACCCAGTACTTC	CASNRDSGQTQYF
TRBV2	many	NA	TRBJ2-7	TGTGCCAGCCGTGGGGACTCCTACGAGCAGTACTTC	CASRGDSYEQYF
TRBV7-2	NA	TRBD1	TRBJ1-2	TGTGCCAGCAGCCACGGAAGGACAGGGAAAAGGATATTCTATGGCTACACCTTC	CASSHGRTGKRIFYGYTF
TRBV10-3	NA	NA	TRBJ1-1	TGTGCCATCAGTGCCGAGGGATCTACTGAAGCTTTCTTT	CAISAEGSTEAFF
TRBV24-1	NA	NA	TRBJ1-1	TGTGCCACCAGTGATCCCCGCCAGTCTAAGCAAGCTTTCTTT	CATSDPRQSKQAFF
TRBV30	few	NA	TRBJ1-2	TGTGCCTGGACCCGACAGGACGGCTATGGCTACACCTTC	CAWTRQDGYGYTF
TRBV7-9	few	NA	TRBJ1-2	TGTGCCAGCAGCTCTCCGCGGGGGGCTAACTCTGGCTACACCTTC	CASSSPRGANSGYTF